This T cell receptor beta chain was documented in a study of Graves' ophthalmopathy and Graves' hyperthyroidism. For the study at large: Hyperthyroidism showing no ophthalmopathy within 18 months of follow-up was stable.

The authors amplified TCR beta CDR3 regions from RNA transcripts. Second-round multiplex PCR followed a first-round RT-PCR using HTBI primers. TCRdb recomputed calls from the multiplex PCR reads with MiXCR, one row per CDR3 protein. This repertoire shows over a million distinct CDR3 sequences, about 38% found once; its top ten account for 11%. The CDR3 spans 15 residues. V was clipped by 4 bases and J by 5 bases, with 16 bases between them. Germline CDR1 and CDR2: SGHRS and YFSETQ. Comment on this clonotype: Antigen: not known.

Study findings and constraints: Ophthalmopathy progression cases were predicted by the model with roughly 71% sensitivity and more than 72% specificity.

Patients in the hyperthyroidism group, adults aged 18 to 65, were newly diagnosed, under 2 months' duration. Input material: peripheral blood or thyroid tissue (not recorded which). The receptor's source is an adult man with Graves' hyperthyroidism. J is TRBJ1-5 and V is TRBV5-1; D is uncertain. CDR3 protein: CASSQEFRDYQPQHF. DNA for the CDR3: TGCGCCAGCAGCCAAGAGTTCCGGGATTATCAGCCCCAGCATTTT. The variable domain in full, completed from reference TRBV5-1 and TRBJ1-5, reads KAGVTQTPRYLIKTRGQQVTLSCSPISGHRSVSWYQQTPGQGLQFLFEYFSETQRNKGNFPGRFSGRQFSNSRSEMNVSTLELGDSALYLCASSQEFRDYQPQHFGDGTRLSIL.